This TCR beta chain was found in a study of CD8+CD57+ T cells in acquired aplastic anemia. The overall study: In CD4+ cells, healthy donors produced an average of about 10 million reads.

TCR beta VDJ and CDR3 profiles were obtained from a genomic DNA template. Using its own MiXCR run on the reads, TCRdb lists one record per CDR3 protein. The sample carries 65,000 to 85,000 distinct CDR3 sequences, roughly half recorded once. Regarding the study as a whole: Simpson's diversity of CD8+ cells was not significantly different in patients compared with controls.

CDR3 length equals 11 residues. With 5 bases removed from V and 4 bases from J, the gap between germline ends came to 8 bases. Germline CDR1 SQVTM, CDR2 ANQGSEA. This clonotype is categorized as medium-sized. Its specificity is not known. The chain couples TRBV29-1 to TRBJ1-2; no reliable D call. The source is a human donor in good health, serving as a control. Source material: sorted CD4+, CD8+, or CD8+CD57+ T cells (not recorded which) from PBMCs. The CDR3: CSVNSLYGYTF. The CDR3, as DNA: TGCAGCGTTAATAGCCTCTATGGCTACACCTTC.